This is a list of T cell receptor beta chains from one sample in a study of identical twins. A single record per CDR3 protein comes from TCRdb applying MiXCR to the 5' RACE reads. Of more than 600,000 distinct CDR3 sequences listed, 15% to 20% are singletons. These data were likewise used in another study, on T cells expressing NK-cell markers.

The specimen was PBMCs. Receptors were obtained from a woman aged 18 to 35 in good health. Each CDR3 is given with its conserved first and last residue. Each record gives: J gene, clone size, V gene, D gene, CDR3 DNA, CDR3 protein. A D gene is named only where the DNA matches it firmly. Not all rows give a size; the values are once, few, many and, for expanded clones, a class.

>TRBJ2-5|NA|TRBV29-1|NA
TGCAGCGCCTCACGGACCTTTAGCTCGAGGTCCCAAGAGACCCAGTACTTC
CSASRTFSSRSQETQYF
>TRBJ2-3|few|TRBV7-9|NA
TGTGCCAGCTGCCCCCGGGGCAGAGTCGATACGCAGTATTTT
CASCPRGRVDTQYF
>TRBJ2-1|few|TRBV7-7|TRBD2
TGTGCCAGCAGCCCTGGGACTAGCGGGACTTACAATGAGCAGTTCTTC
CASSPGTSGTYNEQFF
>TRBJ2-4|NA|TRBV3-1|NA
TGTGCCAGCAGCCTGCGGGCTGAAAACATTCAGTACTTC
CASSLRAENIQYF
>TRBJ2-3|few|TRBV11-2|TRBD2
TGTGCCAGCAGCGTTTTGACTAGCATGACAGATACGCAGTATTTT
CASSVLTSMTDTQYF
>TRBJ2-5|NA|TRBV29-1|TRBD1
TGCAGCGTTGAGACAGGGGGCGGGGAGACCCAGTACTTC
CSVETGGGETQYF
>TRBJ2-1|NA|TRBV7-8|NA
TGTGCCAGCAGCTTAGCTCAAAACCGGGTCGCTAACCTCTTC
CASSLAQNRVANLF
>TRBJ2-1|few|TRBV7-2|TRBD2
TGTGCCAGCAGCACCTCCTGGACTAGCGGGGGGCCCATTCAGTTCTTC
CASSTSWTSGGPIQFF
>TRBJ1-1|few|TRBV12-5|NA
TGTGCTAGTGGTCTGTACAGGGCGAGCACTGAAGCTTTCTTT
CASGLYRASTEAFF
>TRBJ1-1|NA|TRBV7-8|NA
TGTGCCAGCAGCTCAATGGGACAAATGAACACTGAAGCTTTCTTT
CASSSMGQMNTEAFF